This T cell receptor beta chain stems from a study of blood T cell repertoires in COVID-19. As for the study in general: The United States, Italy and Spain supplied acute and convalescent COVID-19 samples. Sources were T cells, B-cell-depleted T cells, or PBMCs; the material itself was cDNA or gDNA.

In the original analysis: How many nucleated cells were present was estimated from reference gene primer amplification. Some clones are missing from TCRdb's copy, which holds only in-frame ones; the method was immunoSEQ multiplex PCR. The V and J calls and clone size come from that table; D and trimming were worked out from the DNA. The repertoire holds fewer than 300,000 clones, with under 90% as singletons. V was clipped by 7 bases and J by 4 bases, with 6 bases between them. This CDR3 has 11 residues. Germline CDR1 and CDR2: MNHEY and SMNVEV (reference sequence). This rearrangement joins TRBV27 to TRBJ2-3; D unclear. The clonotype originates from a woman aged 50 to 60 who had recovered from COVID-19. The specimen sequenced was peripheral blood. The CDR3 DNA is TGTGCCAGCATGGGCGCAGATACGCAGTATTTT. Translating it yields CASMGADTQYF.